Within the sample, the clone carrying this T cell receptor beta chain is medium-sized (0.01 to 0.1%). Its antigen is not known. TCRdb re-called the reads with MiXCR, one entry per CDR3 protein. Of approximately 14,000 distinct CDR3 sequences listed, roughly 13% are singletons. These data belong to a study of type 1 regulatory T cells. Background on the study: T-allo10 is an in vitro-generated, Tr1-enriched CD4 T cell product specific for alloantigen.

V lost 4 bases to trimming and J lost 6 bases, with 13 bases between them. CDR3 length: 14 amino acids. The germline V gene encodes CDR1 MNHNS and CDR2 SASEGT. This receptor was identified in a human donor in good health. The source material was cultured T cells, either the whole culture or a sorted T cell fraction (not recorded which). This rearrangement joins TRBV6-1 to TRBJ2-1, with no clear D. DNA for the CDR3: TGTGCCAGCAGTGGGATTAGGATAGCCAATGAGCAGTTCTTC. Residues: CASSGIRIANEQFF.